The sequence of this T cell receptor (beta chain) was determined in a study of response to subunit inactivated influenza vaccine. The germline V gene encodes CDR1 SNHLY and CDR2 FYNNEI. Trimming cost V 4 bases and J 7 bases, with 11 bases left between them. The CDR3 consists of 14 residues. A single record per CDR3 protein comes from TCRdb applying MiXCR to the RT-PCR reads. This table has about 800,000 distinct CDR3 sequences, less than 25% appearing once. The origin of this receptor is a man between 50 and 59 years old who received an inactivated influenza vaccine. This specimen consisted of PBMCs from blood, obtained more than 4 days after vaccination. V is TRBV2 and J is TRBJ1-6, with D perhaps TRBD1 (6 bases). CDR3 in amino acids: CASSATGANSPLHF. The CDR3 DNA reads TGTGCCAGCAGTGCGACAGGCGCCAATTCACCCCTCCACTTT.